These 16 T cell receptor beta chains originate from one sample sequenced in a study of T cell responses to AZD1222 COVID-19 vaccine. Method: immunoSEQ multiplex PCR; TCRdb's copy keeps in-frame clones and lacks some. Here the sample spans 100,000 to 150,000 clones, 80% to 90% being singletons. The specimen comprised peripheral blood, sampled on day 0 of AZD1222 vaccination. All receptors derive from an adult in good health.

The chain employs TRBV5-1 and TRBJ2-2; possibly TRBD1 for D (6 bases). CDR1 and CDR2 from the germline V gene are SGHRS and YFSETQ. The CDR3 runs to 15 residues. Between the trimmed V and J ends, which lost 3 bases and 1 base, there was a span of 10 bases. The CDR3 region has the DNA TGCGCCAGCAGCTCCACACAGGGGAACACCGGGGAGCTGTTTTTT. Its translation: CASSSTQGNTGELFF.

The CDR3, as DNA: TGTGCCAGCAGCTTAGTCGGGGCCAACGGAAACATTCAGTACTTC. Protein: CASSLVGANGNIQYF. This rearrangement joins TRBV7-9 to TRBJ2-4; D may correspond to TRBD1 or TRBD2 (5 bases each). CDR1 SEHNR and CDR2 FQNEAQ come from the germline V gene (reference sequence). V dropped 1 base and J dropped 6 bases, with 13 bases sitting between them. The CDR3 has 15 amino acids. The variable domain in full, completed from reference TRBV7-9 and TRBJ2-4, reads DTGVSQNPRHKITKRGQNVTFRCDPISEHNRLYWYRQTLGQGPEFLTYFQNEAQLEKSRLLSDRFSAERPKGSFSTLEIQRTEQGDSAMYLCASSLVGANGNIQYFGAGTRLSVL.

V is TRBV5-6 and J is TRBJ1-6; possible D gene TRBD1, 5 bases. This CDR3 contains 15 residues. Germline values: CDR1 SGHDT, CDR2 YYEEEE. Trimming pared 4 bases from V and 6 bases from J, leaving 14 bases between. The CDR3 sequence: CASSGGQGRNSPLHF. CDR3 sequence (DNA): TGTGCCAGCAGCGGCGGCCAGGGTCGTAATTCACCCCTCCACTTT.

The chain links TRBV7-2 to TRBJ1-2; 8 bases agree with TRBD1. The CDR3 loop spans 15 amino acids. Germline loops: CDR1 SGHTA, CDR2 FQGNSA. The V and J ends lost 2 bases and 2 bases, in that order; junction bases with no gene match: 4. CDR3 in DNA: TGTGCCAGCAGCTTAACTAGGACAGGGAACTATGGCTACACCTTC. This codes for CASSLTRTGNYGYTF.

V gene TRBV2 combines with J gene TRBJ2-1; 7 bases align to TRBD2. With V trimmed by 4 bases and J by 9 bases, 9 bases remained unmatched. The CDR3 contains 14 residues. The germline CDR1 and CDR2 sequences are SNHLY and FYNNEI. CDR3 DNA sequence: TGTGCCAGCAGTGTTTCGCGACTAGCCGGTGAGCAGTTCTTC. It is translated as CASSVSRLAGEQFF.

The chain links TRBV5-6 to TRBJ2-4; the D gene is possibly TRBD2 (6 bases). Trimming cost V 2 bases and J 2 bases, with 11 bases left between them. This CDR3 is built from 15 residues. Per germline, CDR1 SGHDT and CDR2 YYEEEE. In nucleotides, the CDR3 is TGTGCCAGCAGCTTAGCGGGCGGGTCCAAAAACATTCAGTACTTC. It yields the protein CASSLAGGSKNIQYF.

The chain joins TRBV4-3 to TRBJ1-4; D call uncertain. V dropped 1 base and J dropped 6 bases, with 3 bases sitting between them. The CDR3 length is 12 residues. Germline V gene lookup returns CDR1 LGHNA and CDR2 YSLEER. The CDR3 sequence: CASSQVHEKLFF. The CDR3 DNA reads TGCGCCAGCAGCCAAGTACATGAAAAACTGTTTTTT.

The V call is TRBV30, the J call TRBJ2-4; the match to TRBD2 covers 11 bases. Germline V gene lookup returns CDR1 GTSNPN and CDR2 SVGIG (reference sequence). V was clipped by 3 bases and J by 1 base; unmatched bases: 11. The CDR3 spans 18 residues. The CDR3 nucleotides are TGTGCCTGGAGACTAGCGGGAGCCCCCCGGGGGGCCAAAAACATTCAGTACTTC. It specifies CAWRLAGAPRGAKNIQYF.

This clone was detected only a few times. The V gene is TRBV19, the J gene TRBJ2-1, with 8 bases matching TRBD2. The CDR3 runs 16 residues. The junction had 8 bases not matched to a gene; V was cut back by 6 bases and J by 1 base. Germline-derived CDR1 and CDR2 are LNHDA and SQIVND (reference sequence). CDR3 residues: CASRSRGGRSYNEQFF. In DNA form, the CDR3 reads TGTGCCAGTAGGAGCCGGGGCGGGAGGTCCTACAATGAGCAGTTCTTC.

This rearrangement joins TRBV28 to TRBJ2-7; D might be TRBD1 or TRBD2, each matching 6 bases. Germline CDR1 is MDHEN and CDR2 is SYDVKM. Trimming shortened V by 3 bases and J by 7 bases, and 16 bases separated the two germline ends. The CDR3 is 14 amino acids. The CDR3 DNA follows: TGTGCCAGCAGTTTGGTGGGGGGCCCCCGGGAGCAGTACTTC. Translating it yields CASSLVGGPREQYF.

The chain combines TRBV9 with TRBJ2-3; perhaps TRBD2 as D (5 bases). The CDR3 extends over 16 amino acids. Trimming removed 2 bases from V and 0 bases from J, with 13 bases in between. The germline V gene has CDR1 SGDLS and CDR2 YYNGEE. The CDR3 DNA sequence: TGTGCCAGCAGCGTCCCCGGAGGTTCTAGCACAGATACGCAGTATTTT. Translation: CASSVPGGSSTDTQYF.

V gene TRBV7-9 combines with J gene TRBJ1-3; D gene unclear. V lost 5 bases, J lost 0 bases, and 8 bases lay in between. Looked up from germline, CDR1 is SEHNR and CDR2 is FQNEAQ (reference sequence). CDR3 size: 14 residues. CDR3 bases: TGTGCCAGCAGCCAACAGTCCTCTGGAAACACCATATATTTT. It is translated as CASSQQSSGNTIYF.

The gene calls are TRBV6-6 and TRBJ2-7; tentatively, D is TRBD1 or TRBD2 (5 bases each). Germline loops: CDR1 MNHNY, CDR2 SVGAGI (reference sequence). Trimming took off 4 bases at V and 2 bases at J, with 18 bases between the two ends. This CDR3 has 16 residues. As DNA, the CDR3 is TGTGCCAGCAGTTCCCGGGGTGGGGCCGGCGCCTACGAGCAGTACTTC. Translated: CASSSRGGAGAYEQYF.

The V and J genes are TRBV5-5 and TRBJ2-7, with 7 positions matching TRBD1. Germline CDR1 reads SGHKS; CDR2 reads YYEKEE (reference sequence). This CDR3 has 14 residues. The J segment lost 2 bases and the V segment lost 2 bases, leaving 4 bases of the junction unmatched. CDR3 amino acids: CASSFWDSTYEQYF. CDR3 nucleotides: TGTGCCAGCAGCTTCTGGGACAGCACCTACGAGCAGTACTTC.

This clone was seen once. The J gene is TRBJ2-5, the V gene TRBV3-1 (or the pseudogene TRBV3-2); D is uncertain. The CDR3 runs to 16 residues. Trimming pared 0 bases from V and 5 bases from J, leaving 16 bases between. Germline-derived CDR1 and CDR2 are LGHDT and YNNKEL (reference sequence). The CDR3 DNA is TGTGCCAGCAGCCAAGATCGCCTCAGTATACGGGAGACCCAGTACTTC. This sequence encodes CASSQDRLSIRETQYF.

The rearrangement joins TRBV18 to TRBJ1-1; 7 bases are a match to TRBD1. This CDR3 comprises 14 residues. J was trimmed by 3 bases and V by 5 bases; bases with no gene match: 6. Germline assignment: CDR1 KGHSH and CDR2 LQKENI. The CDR3 DNA is TGTGCCAGCTCAACGGACAGGAGAGACACTGAAGCTTTCTTT. Translating it yields CASSTDRRDTEAFF.